This passage covers 2 T cell receptor beta chains from one sample sequenced in a study of early T cells in non-severe SARS-CoV-2 infection. TCRdb reanalysed the 5' RACE reads using MiXCR and keeps one entry per CDR3 protein. This table holds some 98,000 distinct CDR3 sequences, 11% found once. Material: whole blood. Receptors originate from an adult who was a healthcare worker with PCR-confirmed SARS-CoV-2 infection or an uninfected control (not recorded which).

This clonotype was counted a few times. The chain has TRBV7-9 and TRBJ2-4; D is undetermined. From germline, CDR1 is SEHNR and CDR2 FQNEAQ (reference sequence). The CDR3 has 12 amino acids. Trimming left V 3 bases short and J 8 bases short, with 8 bases between. The CDR3 loop is CASSFHWDIQYF. CDR3 DNA sequence: TGTGCCAGCAGCTTTCATTGGGACATTCAGTACTTC.

This clonotype was seen more than once but under ten times. This sequence joins TRBV18 and TRBJ1-1, with D hard to call. Germline V gives CDR1 KGHSH, CDR2 LQKENI. The CDR3 sequence is 14 residues long. V was shortened by 3 bases and J by 1 base, with 9 bases between the two germline ends. The chain's CDR3 is CASSPNLGNTEAFF. The CDR3, as DNA: TGTGCCAGCTCACCGAACCTGGGGAACACTGAAGCTTTCTTT.